This is a list of T cell receptor beta chains from one sample in a study of siplizumab effects on memory and regulatory T cells. The protocol was immunoSEQ multiplex PCR, while the TCRdb copy is restricted to in-frame clones and leaves out a portion. The sample shows some 100,000 clones, approximately 92% of them seen only once. The specimen sequenced was CD4+ T cells sorted from blood. Receptors were obtained from a human donor in good health. Some clones in this sample may be carry-over from other donors' samples. Each CDR3 is given without its conserved first and last residue. A D gene is named only where the DNA matches it firmly. Part of the rows lack a size; the others show once, few, many or a class for expanded clones.

D gene: TRBD1
J gene: TRBJ2-5
clone size: -
V gene: TRBV7-8
CDR3 protein: ASSPRQGETQY

D gene: TRBD1
J gene: TRBJ2-7
clone size: -
V gene: TRBV11-2
CDR3 protein: ASSSRDRGVYEQY

D gene: TRBD2
J gene: TRBJ2-3
clone size: -
V gene: TRBV11-2
CDR3 protein: ASSLELAGGFGDTQY

D gene: -
J gene: TRBJ2-7
clone size: -
V gene: TRBV21-1
CDR3 protein: ASSLPSGRAAQY

D gene: TRBD1
J gene: TRBJ1-2
clone size: -
V gene: TRBV11-1
CDR3 protein: ASSLGRWDRNDYGYT

D gene: -
J gene: TRBJ1-1
clone size: -
V gene: TRBV7-2
CDR3 protein: ASSLGPLAAEAF

D gene: TRBD2
J gene: TRBJ2-1
clone size: -
V gene: TRBV4-2
CDR3 protein: ASSDRLAGGPDEQF

D gene: -
J gene: TRBJ2-3
clone size: -
V gene: TRBV19
CDR3 protein: ASSIRLFTDTQY

D gene: -
J gene: TRBJ2-7
clone size: -
V gene: TRBV2
CDR3 protein: ATTSSEFSYEQY

D gene: TRBD2
J gene: TRBJ2-3
clone size: -
V gene: TRBV4-2
CDR3 protein: ASSTGLAATDTQY

D gene: TRBD2
J gene: TRBJ2-1
clone size: -
V gene: TRBV5-4
CDR3 protein: ASSVRTSGRYNEQF

D gene: -
J gene: TRBJ1-2
clone size: few
V gene: TRBV7-2
CDR3 protein: ASSLLGYGYT

D gene: -
J gene: TRBJ1-4
clone size: -
V gene: TRBV27
CDR3 protein: ASRQTTNEKLF